Below, 7 T cell receptor beta chains from the same sample are listed, as sequenced in a study of blood T cell repertoires in COVID-19. Here immunoSEQ multiplex PCR was the method, and the copy in TCRdb shows in-frame clones only, minus some. The sample has 55,000 to 80,000 clones; 88% are singletons. Sequences were obtained from peripheral blood. The receptors shown here come from a man aged 50 to 60 with acute or convalescent COVID-19.

This clone is a singleton in its sample. The rearrangement uses TRBV19 and TRBJ2-3; 8 bases agree with TRBD2. CDR3 length equals 15 residues. Per germline, CDR1 LNHDA and CDR2 SQIVND (reference sequence). The trim removed 7 bases at V and 5 bases at J, leaving 11 bases unmatched. CDR3 nucleotides: TGTGCCAGTAAAAGACTGGCGGGGGGCTTAGATACGCAGTATTTT. This translates into CASKRLAGGLDTQYF.

The chain has TRBV5-6 and TRBJ1-1; D might be TRBD1 (5 bases). This CDR3 contains 14 residues. V was trimmed by 0 bases and J by 5 bases, leaving 11 bases between them. Germline CDR1 is SGHDT and CDR2 is YYEEEE. CDR3 amino acids: CASSLVQGWTEAFF. DNA for the CDR3: TGTGCCAGCAGCTTGGTTCAGGGTTGGACTGAAGCTTTCTTT.

The chain couples TRBV19 to TRBJ2-2; 12 positions match TRBD2. Germline assignment: CDR1 LNHDA and CDR2 SQIVND (reference sequence). J was trimmed by 1 base and V by 4 bases; bases with no gene match: 1. The CDR3 has 16 amino acids. CDR3 coding DNA: TGTGCCAGTAGTAGGGGACTAGCGGGGAACACCGGGGAGCTGTTTTTT. Its translation: CASSRGLAGNTGELFF.

The chain is built from TRBV3-1 (or the pseudogene TRBV3-2) and TRBJ2-5, with 7 bases fitting TRBD2. The CDR3 has 16 amino acids. Trimming cost V 0 bases and J 9 bases; bases outside gene matches: 13. Looked up from germline, CDR1 is LGHDT and CDR2 is YNNKEL (reference sequence). The CDR3, as DNA: TGTGCCAGCAGCCAAGAGGCGGGGGTCCCGTTATCGGCCCAGTACTTC. Translated: CASSQEAGVPLSAQYF.

V usage is TRBV10-1 and J usage is TRBJ1-5; D call uncertain. The CDR3 has 13 residues. Trimming cost V 3 bases and J 3 bases, with 6 bases left between them. The V gene's germline CDR1 is WNHNN and CDR2 SYGVQD (reference sequence). CDR3 DNA sequence: TGCGCCAGCAGTGACAGGCCCAATCAGCCCCAGCATTTT. Its protein is CASSDRPNQPQHF.

The rearrangement links TRBV9 to TRBJ2-5; 16 positions match TRBD2. The V and J ends lost 3 bases and 3 bases, in that order; junction bases with no gene match: 2. There are 16 residues in the CDR3. CDR1 is SGDLS and CDR2 is YYNGEE in the germline V gene. Here the CDR3 DNA reads TGTGCCAGCAGCGGAGGGACTAGCGGGGGGGAAGAGACCCAGTACTTC. It codes for CASSGGTSGGEETQYF.

The rearrangement links TRBV6-7 to TRBJ2-3; 7 bases fit TRBD2. TRBV6-7 has ORF status, its function being uncertain. V trimming: 6 bases; J trimming: 6 bases; junction bases outside the gene matches: 18. The CDR3 is 17 residues long. In DNA, the CDR3 is TGTGCCAGCAGCCACTCACTACTAGCGCCTAAATCGGATACGCAGTATTTT. Translation gives CASSHSLLAPKSDTQYF.